This TCR beta chain stems from a study of OX40 agonist ivuxolimab in advanced cancers. Trimming removed 6 bases from V and 6 bases from J; junction bases left unmatched: 4. The CDR3 consists of 14 residues. CDR1 and CDR2 from the germline V gene are MNHEY and SVGAGI. This clone was recorded a few times. The method was immunoSEQ multiplex PCR; TCRdb's version includes in-frame clones alone and lacks a portion of them. In the table there are more than 60,000 clones, approximately 84% of which are singletons. This clonotype was obtained from an adult with an advanced solid tumor such as melanoma, head and neck, liver or kidney cancer. The J gene is TRBJ2-2, the V gene TRBV6-5; 10 bases are shared with TRBD1. The sequenced sample was CD4+ or CD8+ T cells sorted from blood, obtained in a trial of the OX40 agonist ivuxolimab. CDR3 sequence: CASRVTGGAGELFF. In DNA, the CDR3 is TGTGCCAGCAGGGTGACAGGGGGCGCCGGGGAGCTGTTTTTT.